This T cell receptor beta chain was captured in a study of CD8 T cells in ankylosing spondylitis. The CDR3 runs 15 residues. V shed 5 bases and J 2 bases; nucleotides not matched to a gene: 11. Germline V CDR1 and CDR2: SQVTM, ANQGSEA. TCRdb processed the 5' RACE reads anew with MiXCR; each CDR3 protein has one entry. Of approximately 250,000 distinct CDR3 sequences in the sample, roughly 32% were seen once. Comments on this clonotype: Its target is not known.

Broader study findings: Earlier literature documents some of the motif variants in reactive arthritis synovial fluid and blood.

This receptor was taken from a male donor with ankylosing spondylitis or in good health (not recorded which). The chain couples TRBV29-1 to TRBJ1-1; TRBD1 aligns across 7 bases. The sequenced material came from blood, either unsorted or a sorted T cell fraction (not recorded which). The CDR3 is CSVYDREWRNTEAFF. Written as DNA, the CDR3 is TGCAGCGTTTATGACAGGGAGTGGCGAAACACTGAAGCTTTCTTT.